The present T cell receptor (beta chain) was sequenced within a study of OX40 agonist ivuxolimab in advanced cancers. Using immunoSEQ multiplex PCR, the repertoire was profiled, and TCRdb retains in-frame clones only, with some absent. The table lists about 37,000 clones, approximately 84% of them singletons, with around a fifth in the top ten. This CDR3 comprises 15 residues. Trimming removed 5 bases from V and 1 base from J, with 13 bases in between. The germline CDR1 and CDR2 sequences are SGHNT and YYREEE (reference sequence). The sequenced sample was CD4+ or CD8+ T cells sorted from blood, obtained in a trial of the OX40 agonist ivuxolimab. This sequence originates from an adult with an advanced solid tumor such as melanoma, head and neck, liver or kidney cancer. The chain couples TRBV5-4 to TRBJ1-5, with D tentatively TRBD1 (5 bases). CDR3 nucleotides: TGTGCCAGCAGTTACGGGGCTCGGAGCAATCAGCCCCAGCATTTT. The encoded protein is CASSYGARSNQPQHF.